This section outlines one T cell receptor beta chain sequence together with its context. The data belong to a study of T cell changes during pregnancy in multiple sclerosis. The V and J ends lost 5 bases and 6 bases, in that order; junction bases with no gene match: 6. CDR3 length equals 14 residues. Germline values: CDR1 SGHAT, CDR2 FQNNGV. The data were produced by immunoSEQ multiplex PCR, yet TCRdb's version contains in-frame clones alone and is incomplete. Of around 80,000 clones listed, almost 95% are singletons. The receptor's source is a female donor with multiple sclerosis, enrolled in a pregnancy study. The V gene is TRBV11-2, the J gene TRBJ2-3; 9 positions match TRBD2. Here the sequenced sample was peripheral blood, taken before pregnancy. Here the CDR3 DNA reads TGTGCCAGCAGCCGGGGACTAGCAAGGGATACGCAGTATTTT. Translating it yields CASSRGLARDTQYF. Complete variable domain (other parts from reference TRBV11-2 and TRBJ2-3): EAGVAQSPRYKIIEKRQSVAFWCNPISGHATLYWYQQILGQGPKLLIQFQNNGVVDDSQLPKDRFSAERLKGVDSTLKIQPAKLEDSAVYLCASSRGLARDTQYFGPGTRLTVL.